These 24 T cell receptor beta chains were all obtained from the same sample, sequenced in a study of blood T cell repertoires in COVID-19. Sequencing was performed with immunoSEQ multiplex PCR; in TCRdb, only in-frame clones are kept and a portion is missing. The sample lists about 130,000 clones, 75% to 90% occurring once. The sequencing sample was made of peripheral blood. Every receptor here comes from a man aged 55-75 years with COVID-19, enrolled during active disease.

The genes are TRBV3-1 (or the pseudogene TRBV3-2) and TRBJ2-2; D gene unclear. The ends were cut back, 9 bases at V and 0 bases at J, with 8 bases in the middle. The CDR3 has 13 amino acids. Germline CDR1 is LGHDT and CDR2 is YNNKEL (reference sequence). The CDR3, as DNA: TGTGCCAGGCTGGTAGCGAACACCGGGGAGCTGTTTTTT. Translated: CARLVANTGELFF.

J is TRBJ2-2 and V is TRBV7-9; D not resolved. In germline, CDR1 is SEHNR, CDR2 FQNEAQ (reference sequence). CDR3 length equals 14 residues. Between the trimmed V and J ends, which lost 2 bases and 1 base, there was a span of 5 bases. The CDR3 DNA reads TGTGCCAGCAGCTTACCAGGGAACACCGGGGAGCTGTTTTTT. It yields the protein CASSLPGNTGELFF.

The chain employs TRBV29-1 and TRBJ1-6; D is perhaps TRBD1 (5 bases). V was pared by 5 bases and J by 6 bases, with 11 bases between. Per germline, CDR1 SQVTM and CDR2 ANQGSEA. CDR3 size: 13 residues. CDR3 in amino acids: CSVRDGGNSPLHF. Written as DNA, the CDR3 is TGCAGCGTTAGGGACGGGGGTAATTCACCCCTCCACTTT. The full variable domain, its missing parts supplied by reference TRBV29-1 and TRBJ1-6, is SAVISQKPSRDICQRGTSLTIQCQVDSQVTMMFWYRQQPGQSLTLIATANQGSEATYESGFVIDKFPISRPNLTFSTLTVSNMSPEDSSIYLCSVRDGGNSPLHFGNGTRLTVT.

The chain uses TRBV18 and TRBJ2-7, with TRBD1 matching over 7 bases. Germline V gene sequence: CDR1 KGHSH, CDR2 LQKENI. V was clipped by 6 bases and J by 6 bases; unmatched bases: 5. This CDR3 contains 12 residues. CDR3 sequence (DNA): TGTGCCAGCTCTTACGACAGGGTCGAGCAGTACTTC. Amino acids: CASSYDRVEQYF.

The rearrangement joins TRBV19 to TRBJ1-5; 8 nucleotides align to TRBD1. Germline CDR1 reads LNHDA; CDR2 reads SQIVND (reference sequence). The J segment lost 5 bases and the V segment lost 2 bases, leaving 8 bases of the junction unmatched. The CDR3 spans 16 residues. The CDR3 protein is CASSIYGHRGDQPQHF. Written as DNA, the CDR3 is TGTGCCAGTAGTATATACGGCCACAGGGGGGATCAGCCCCAGCATTTT.

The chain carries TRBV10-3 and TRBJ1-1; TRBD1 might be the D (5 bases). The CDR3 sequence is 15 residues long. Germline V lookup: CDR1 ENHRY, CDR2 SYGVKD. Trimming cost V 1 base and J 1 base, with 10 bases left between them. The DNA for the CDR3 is TGTGCCATCAGTGAGTTCAGGGATTGGAACACTGAAGCTTTCTTT. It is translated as CAISEFRDWNTEAFF.

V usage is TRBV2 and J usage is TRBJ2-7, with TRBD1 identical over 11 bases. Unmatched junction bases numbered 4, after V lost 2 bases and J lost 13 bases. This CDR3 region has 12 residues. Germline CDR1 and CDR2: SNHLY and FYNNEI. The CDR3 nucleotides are TGTGCCAGCAGTGAATTTGGGACAGGGGGATACTTC. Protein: CASSEFGTGGYF.

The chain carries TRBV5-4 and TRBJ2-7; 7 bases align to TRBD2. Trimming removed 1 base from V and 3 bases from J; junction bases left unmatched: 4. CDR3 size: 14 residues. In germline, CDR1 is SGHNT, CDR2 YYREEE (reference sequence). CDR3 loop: CASSLRAGDYEQYF. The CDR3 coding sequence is TGTGCCAGCAGCTTGCGGGCGGGGGACTACGAGCAGTACTTC.

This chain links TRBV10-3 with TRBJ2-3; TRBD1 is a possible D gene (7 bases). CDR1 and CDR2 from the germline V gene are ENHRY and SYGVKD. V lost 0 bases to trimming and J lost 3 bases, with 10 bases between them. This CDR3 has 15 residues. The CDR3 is CAISESTGTTDTQYF. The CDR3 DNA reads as TGTGCCATCAGTGAGTCGACAGGGACTACAGATACGCAGTATTTT.

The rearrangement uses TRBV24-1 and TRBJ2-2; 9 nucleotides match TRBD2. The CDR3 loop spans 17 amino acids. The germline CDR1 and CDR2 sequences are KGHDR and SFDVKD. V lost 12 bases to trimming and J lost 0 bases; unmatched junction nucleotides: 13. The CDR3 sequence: CAPAAGGLISNTGELFF. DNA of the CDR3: TGTGCCCCAGCGGCGGGGGGGCTTATTTCGAACACCGGGGAGCTGTTTTTT.

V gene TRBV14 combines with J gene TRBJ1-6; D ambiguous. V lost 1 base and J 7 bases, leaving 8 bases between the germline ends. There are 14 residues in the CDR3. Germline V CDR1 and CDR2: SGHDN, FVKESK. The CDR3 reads CASSQVLQNSPLHF. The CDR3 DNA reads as TGTGCCAGCAGCCAAGTTCTCCAGAATTCACCCCTCCACTTT.

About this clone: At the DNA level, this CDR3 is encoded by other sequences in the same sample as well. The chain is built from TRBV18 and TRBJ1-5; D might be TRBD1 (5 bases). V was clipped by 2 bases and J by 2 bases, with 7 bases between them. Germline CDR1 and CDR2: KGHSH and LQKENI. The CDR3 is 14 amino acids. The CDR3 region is CASSPGGGNQPQHF. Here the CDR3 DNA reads TGTGCCAGCTCACCAGGGGGGGGCAATCAGCCCCAGCATTTT.

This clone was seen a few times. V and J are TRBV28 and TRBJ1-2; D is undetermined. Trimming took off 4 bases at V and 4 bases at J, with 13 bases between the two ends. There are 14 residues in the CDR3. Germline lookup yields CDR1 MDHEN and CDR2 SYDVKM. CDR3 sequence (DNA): TGTGCCAGCAGTTCGGCCGACGGGATCTATGGCTACACCTTC. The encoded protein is CASSSADGIYGYTF.

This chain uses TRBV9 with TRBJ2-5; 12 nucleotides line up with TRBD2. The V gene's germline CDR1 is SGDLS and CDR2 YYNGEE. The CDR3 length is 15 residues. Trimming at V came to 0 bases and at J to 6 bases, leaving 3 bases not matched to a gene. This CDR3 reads CASSVGTSGGKTQYF. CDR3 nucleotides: TGTGCCAGCAGCGTAGGAACTAGCGGGGGGAAGACCCAGTACTTC.

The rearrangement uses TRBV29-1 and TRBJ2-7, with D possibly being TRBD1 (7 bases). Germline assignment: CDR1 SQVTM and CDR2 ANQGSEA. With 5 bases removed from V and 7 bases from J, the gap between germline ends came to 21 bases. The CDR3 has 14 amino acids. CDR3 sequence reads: CSVTLQGEVGEQYF. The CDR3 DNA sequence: TGCAGCGTTACCCTGCAGGGGGAGGTGGGGGAGCAGTACTTC.

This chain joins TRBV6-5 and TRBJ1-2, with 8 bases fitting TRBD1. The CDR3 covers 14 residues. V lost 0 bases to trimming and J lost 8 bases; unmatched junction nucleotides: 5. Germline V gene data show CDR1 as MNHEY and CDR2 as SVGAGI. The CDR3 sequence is CASSYSQGAYGYTF. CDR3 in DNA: TGTGCCAGCAGTTACTCGCAGGGGGCGTACGGCTACACCTTC.

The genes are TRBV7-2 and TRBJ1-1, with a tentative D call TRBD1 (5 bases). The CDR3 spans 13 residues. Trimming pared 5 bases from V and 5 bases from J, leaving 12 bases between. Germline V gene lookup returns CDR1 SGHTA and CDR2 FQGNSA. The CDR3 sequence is CASSTQGGTEAFF. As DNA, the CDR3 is TGTGCCAGCAGCACGCAGGGTGGGACTGAAGCTTTCTTT.

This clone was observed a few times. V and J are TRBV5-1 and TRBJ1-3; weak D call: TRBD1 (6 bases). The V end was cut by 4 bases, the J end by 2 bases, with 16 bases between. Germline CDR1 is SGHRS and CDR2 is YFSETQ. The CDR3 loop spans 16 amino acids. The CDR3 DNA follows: TGCGCCAGCAGCCGTTTACCAGGGGATACTGGAAACACCATATATTTT. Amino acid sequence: CASSRLPGDTGNTIYF.

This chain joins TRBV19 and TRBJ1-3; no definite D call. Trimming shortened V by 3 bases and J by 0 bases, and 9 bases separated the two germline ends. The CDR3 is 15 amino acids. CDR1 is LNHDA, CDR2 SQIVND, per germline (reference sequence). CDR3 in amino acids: CASSIGYSSGNTIYF. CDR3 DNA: TGTGCCAGTAGTATTGGGTACAGCTCTGGAAACACCATATATTTT. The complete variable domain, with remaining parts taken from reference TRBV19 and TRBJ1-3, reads DGGITQSPKYLFRKEGQNVTLSCEQNLNHDAMYWYRQDPGQGLRLIYYSQIVNDFQKGDIAEGYSVSREKKESFPLTVTSAQKNPTAFYLCASSIGYSSGNTIYFGEGSWLTVV.

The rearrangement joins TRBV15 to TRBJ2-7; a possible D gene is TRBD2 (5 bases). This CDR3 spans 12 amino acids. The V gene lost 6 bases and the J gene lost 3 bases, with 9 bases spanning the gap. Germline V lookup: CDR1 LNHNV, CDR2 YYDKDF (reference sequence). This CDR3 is CATSSEGYEQYF. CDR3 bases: TGTGCCACCAGTAGCGAGGGCTACGAGCAGTACTTC.

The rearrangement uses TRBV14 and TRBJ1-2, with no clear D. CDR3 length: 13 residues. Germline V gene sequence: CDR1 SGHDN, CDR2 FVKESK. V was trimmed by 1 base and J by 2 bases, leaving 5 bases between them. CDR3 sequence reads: CASSQGQNYGYTF. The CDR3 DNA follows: TGTGCCAGCAGCCAAGGGCAGAACTATGGCTACACCTTC. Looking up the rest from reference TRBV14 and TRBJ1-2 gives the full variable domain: EAGVTQFPSHSVIEKGQTVTLRCDPISGHDNLYWYRRVMGKEIKFLLHFVKESKQDESGMPNNRFLAERTGGTYSTLKVQPAELEDSGVYFCASSQGQNYGYTFGSGTRLTVV.

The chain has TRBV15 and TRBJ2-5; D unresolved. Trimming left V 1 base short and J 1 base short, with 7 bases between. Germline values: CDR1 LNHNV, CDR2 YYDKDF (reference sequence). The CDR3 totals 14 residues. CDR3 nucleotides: TGTGCCACCAGCAGAGCTCCTAGCCAAGAGACCCAGTACTTC. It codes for CATSRAPSQETQYF. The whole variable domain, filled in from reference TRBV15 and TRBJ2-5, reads DAMVIQNPRYQVTQFGKPVTLSCSQTLNHNVMYWYQQKSSQAPKLLFHYYDKDFNNEADTPDNFQSRRPNTSFCFLDIRSPGLGDTAMYLCATSRAPSQETQYFGPGTRLLVL.

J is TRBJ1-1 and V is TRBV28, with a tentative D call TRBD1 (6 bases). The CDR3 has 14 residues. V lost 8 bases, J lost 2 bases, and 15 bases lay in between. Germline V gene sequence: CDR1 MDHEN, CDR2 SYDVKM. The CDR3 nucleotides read TGTGCCAGCTCTACCGGGACAACCAACACTGAAGCTTTCTTT. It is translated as CASSTGTTNTEAFF.

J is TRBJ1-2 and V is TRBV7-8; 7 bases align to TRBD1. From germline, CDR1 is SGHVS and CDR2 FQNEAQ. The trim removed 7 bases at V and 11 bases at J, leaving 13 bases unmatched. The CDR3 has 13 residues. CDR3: CASNQMTGTSYTF. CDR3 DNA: TGTGCCAGCAACCAAATGACAGGGACCAGTTACACCTTC. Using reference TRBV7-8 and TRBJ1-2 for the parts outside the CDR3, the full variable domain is GAGVSQSPRYKVAKRGQDVALRCDPISGHVSLFWYQQALGQGPEFLTYFQNEAQLDKSGLPSDRFFAERPEGSVSTLKIQRTQQEDSAVYLCASNQMTGTSYTFGSGTRLTVV.